Presented here are 8 T cell receptor beta chains from one specimen sequenced in a study of T-cell reconstitution after alpha-beta-depleted transplantation in children. For TCRbeta, the library was prepared with unique molecular identifiers. Each CDR3 protein gets one entry after TCRdb re-called the PCR reads with MiXCR. The table includes about 400,000 distinct CDR3 sequences, around 21% detected once. The sequencing here drew on PBMCs from the stem cell graft donor, taken from the stem cell graft. The receptor set was obtained from a human donor who donated a stem cell graft to a child with acute myeloid leukemia.

A few counts support this clonotype. The CDR3 loop is CASSQGGQDYEQYF. CDR3 nucleotide sequence: TGCGCCAGCAGCCAAGGGGGACAGGACTACGAGCAGTACTTC. The chain links TRBV4-1 to TRBJ2-7, with TRBD1 matching 8 bases. The CDR3 contains 14 residues. The ends lost 1 base at V and 3 bases at J; junction bases unmatched: 2. The germline V gene has CDR1 MGHRA and CDR2 YSYEKL.

The genes are TRBV12-3 or TRBV12-4 and TRBJ1-2; D is possibly TRBD1 (5 bases). The CDR3 loop spans 16 amino acids. With 6 bases removed from V and 2 bases from J, the gap between germline ends came to 19 bases. The CDR3 region is CASSRGSGKINYGYTF. As DNA, the CDR3 is TGTGCCAGCAGCCGGGGGTCGGGGAAGATCAACTATGGCTACACCTTC.

This clonotype was detected ten times or more. The chain combines TRBV29-1 with TRBJ2-1, with a tentative D call TRBD1 (5 bases). The CDR3 is 15 amino acids. Trimming shortened V by 5 bases and J by 0 bases, and 14 bases separated the two germline ends. The germline gives CDR1 SQVTM, CDR2 ANQGSEA. In DNA form, the CDR3 reads TGCAGCGTTTGGGGCGGACGGTTCTCCTACAATGAGCAGTTCTTC. Translation: CSVWGGRFSYNEQFF.

With regard to this clonotype: This may be a read error, as it is one base from a much larger clone. The CDR3 ends on some other residue instead of the conserved phenylalanine or tryptophan, so this is likely a read error. The genes are TRBV7-9 and TRBJ2-3; D may be TRBD2 (5 bases). In germline, CDR1 is SEHNR, CDR2 FQNEAQ (reference sequence). The germline V and J ends were trimmed by 1 base and 2 bases, with 16 bases remaining between them. This CDR3 is built from 17 residues. Here the CDR3 reads CASSLGAVALSTDTQYY. CDR3 nucleotides: TGTGCCAGCAGCTTAGGAGCGGTGGCCCTCTCCACAGATACGCAGTATTAT.

V gene TRBV12-3 or TRBV12-4 combines with J gene TRBJ2-1; D call uncertain. V was trimmed by 3 bases and J by 10 bases, leaving 10 bases between them. CDR3 size: 12 residues. The CDR3 bases are TGTGCCAGCAGTTTTAACCTTTTGGAGCAGTTCTTC. It is translated as CASSFNLLEQFF.

The sample holds a few counts of this clonotype. This chain links TRBV19 with TRBJ2-1, with 7 bases fitting TRBD2. With 3 bases clipped from V and 6 bases from J, the junction kept 5 bases outside the gene matches. Per the germline V gene, CDR1 is LNHDA and CDR2 is SQIVND (reference sequence). The CDR3 has 14 residues. CDR3 loop: CASSILREFNEQFF. The DNA for the CDR3 is TGTGCCAGTAGTATTTTGCGGGAGTTCAATGAGCAGTTCTTC.

The J gene is TRBJ2-3, the V gene TRBV24-1, with D perhaps being TRBD1 or TRBD2 (5 bases each). The CDR3 has 16 residues. Germline values: CDR1 KGHDR, CDR2 SFDVKD. Trimming left V 4 bases short and J 3 bases short, with 16 bases between. The CDR3 coding sequence is TGTGCCACCAGTGACACGACCCGGGACCCAACAGATACGCAGTATTTT. Translation gives CATSDTTRDPTDTQYF.

This clonotype was counted at least ten times. The chain is built from TRBV20-1 and TRBJ2-5; 8 positions agree with TRBD1. Germline V gene data show CDR1 as DFQATT and CDR2 as SNEGSKA (reference sequence). The J segment lost 4 bases and the V segment lost 5 bases, leaving 6 bases of the junction unmatched. The CDR3 is 13 residues long. The CDR3 sequence is CSAGYRGIETQYF. Written as DNA, the CDR3 is TGCAGTGCTGGTTACAGGGGGATAGAGACCCAGTACTTC.